This T cell receptor beta chain was observed in a study of T cells in localized non-small cell lung cancer. Whole-study findings and limits: Adjacent lung held a median about 57 of the top 100 tumor clones. Heterogeneity cannot be ruled out, as sequencing used one tumor region only. Those with higher blood T cell density had longer overall survival. Tumor showed lower T cell clonality than uninvolved adjacent lung, where it was highest.

The table came from immunoSEQ multiplex PCR; TCRdb's copy has only in-frame clones and leaves some out. This sample yields over 2,000 clones, of which less than 30% are seen a single time; under 30% belongs to the top ten. The sample holds a few counts of this clone. The antigen is undetermined. A read error may account for a junction end that differs from germline. This CDR3 spans 11 amino acids. CDR1 and CDR2 from the germline V gene are GTSNPN and SVGIG (reference sequence). This clonotype was obtained from a man aged 40-75 years with stage II lung adenocarcinoma. The rearrangement links TRBV30 to TRBJ2-7; 8 bases are a match to TRBD1. Sequencing was performed on lung tumor tissue, taken before any cancer treatment. CDR3 protein: CAWTLWGQVIF. The CDR3, as DNA: TGTGCCTGGACCCTGTGGGGACAGGTTATATTC.